Listed here is a single T cell receptor beta chain. These data originate in a study of blood T cell repertoires in COVID-19. For the study at large: Donors in the United States, Italy and Spain gave samples during acute or convalescent COVID-19. From T cells, B-cell-depleted T cells, or PBMCs came the material, which was cDNA or gDNA.

Per the original data handling: Reference gene primer amplification in the assay estimated nucleated cell counts. The protocol was immunoSEQ multiplex PCR, while the TCRdb copy is restricted to in-frame clones and leaves out a portion. That table gives V, J and clone size, and the DNA gave D and trimming. The profile shows about 100,000 clones, around 85% of them singletons. The CDR3 loop spans 12 amino acids. Per the germline V gene, CDR1 is LNHNV and CDR2 is YYDKDF (reference sequence). Between the trimmed V and J ends, which lost 8 bases and 4 bases, there was a span of 10 bases. Material for sequencing was peripheral blood. J is TRBJ2-3 and V is TRBV15, with TRBD1 as a possible D gene (5 bases). The clonotype comes from a man aged 45 to 65 with active or convalescent COVID-19. CDR3: CATGAGPDTQYF. CDR3 coding DNA: TGTGCCACCGGTGCAGGGCCAGATACGCAGTATTTT. Using reference TRBV15 and TRBJ2-3 for the parts outside the CDR3, the full variable domain is DAMVIQNPRYQVTQFGKPVTLSCSQTLNHNVMYWYQQKSSQAPKLLFHYYDKDFNNEADTPDNFQSRRPNTSFCFLDIRSPGLGDTAMYLCATGAGPDTQYFGPGTRLTVL.